These T cell receptor beta chains were read from a single sample in a study of blood T cells in healthy people across ages. Each CDR3 protein gets one entry after TCRdb re-called the 5' RACE reads with MiXCR. The sample holds some 1,500,000 distinct CDR3 sequences, approximately 39% seen once. The sequenced sample was blood. All receptors come from a woman aged 18-30 years in good health. Each CDR3 is given with its conserved first and last residue. The order of the fields is CDR3 length, V gene, J gene, clone size, D gene, CDR3 DNA, CDR3 protein. A D gene is named only where the DNA matches it firmly. Not every row has a clone size; where given, it reads once, few, many or a size class.

>13|TRBV29-1|TRBJ2-3|few|TRBD2
TGCAGCGTTGCGGCGGGGGGGCGAGATACGCAGTATTTT
CSVAAGGRDTQYF
>13|TRBV6-5|TRBJ2-1|NA|NA
TGTGCCAGCAGTGACTCAGGGGGGTATGAGCAGTTCTTC
CASSDSGGYEQFF
>10|TRBV21-1|TRBJ2-7|few|NA
TGTGCCAGCAGCTGGTTCGAGCAGTACTTC
CASSWFEQYF
>17|TRBV20-1|TRBJ2-3|NA|NA
TGCAGTGCTAGAGACCTAGACTCGGGACTCGTCGGAGATACGCAGTATTTT
CSARDLDSGLVGDTQYF
>14|TRBV29-1|TRBJ2-2|NA|NA
TGCAGCGTTGAAAAGGGGGGGTGGTCCGGGGAGCTGTTTTTT
CSVEKGGWSGELFF
>17|TRBV2|TRBJ2-1|once|NA
TGTGCCGGCAGGGCAAAGATGCTAGAGAGCTCCTACAATGAGCAGTTCTTC
CAGRAKMLESSYNEQFF
>13|TRBV11-2|TRBJ1-2|NA|NA
TGTGCCAGCAGCAACGCACGGGGGCATGGCTACACCTTC
CASSNARGHGYTF
>17|TRBV4-1|TRBJ2-4|NA|NA
TGCGCCAGCAGCCAAGAACTCCAGGGTCTAGCCAAAAACATTCAGTACTTC
CASSQELQGLAKNIQYF
>15|TRBV6-2/TRBV6-3|TRBJ2-3|NA|NA
TGTGCCAGCAGACCCGGGACCGCCAACACAGATACGCAGTATTTT
CASRPGTANTDTQYF
>15|TRBV4-3|TRBJ1-6|few|TRBD1
TGCGCCAGCAGCCAGGGGGACAGGGTCGGTTCACCCCTCCACTTT
CASSQGDRVGSPLHF
>15|TRBV6-2/TRBV6-3|TRBJ2-5|few|NA
TGTGCCAGCACTCTCCTCGGGACCCCCGGCGAGACCCAGTACTTC
CASTLLGTPGETQYF
>13|TRBV29-1|TRBJ2-5|NA|NA
TGCAGCGCACAAGATACGGATTCTGGGGAGCAGTACTTC
CSAQDTDSGEQYF
>13|TRBV4-3|TRBJ2-1|NA|NA
TGCGCCAGCAGCCAAGGGTTGGGTAATGAGCGGTTCTTC
CASSQGLGNERFF
>15|TRBV2|TRBJ2-3|few|TRBD1
TGTGCCAGCAGCGTTGACAGGGTCCGCACAGATACGCAGTATTTT
CASSVDRVRTDTQYF
>14|TRBV7-9|TRBJ1-2|few|NA
TGTGCCAGCAGCTTAGTCCAAGGCAACTATGGCTACACCTTC
CASSLVQGNYGYTF
>14|TRBV6-1|TRBJ1-5|NA|NA
TGTGCCAGCAGGGTGACAGGACCAAATCAGCCCCAGCATTTT
CASRVTGPNQPQHF
>14|TRBV20-1|TRBJ2-1|few|TRBD2
TGCAGTGCTCCCGGACTAGTCTCCTACAATGAGCAGTTCTTC
CSAPGLVSYNEQFF
>13|TRBV20-1|TRBJ2-4|few|NA
TGCAGTGCTAGAACGATTGCCCAAAACATTCAGTACTTC
CSARTIAQNIQYF
>14|TRBV5-1|TRBJ2-1|few|TRBD2
TGCGCCAGCAGCTTGGTCGCCCTAGCGGGGGAGCAGTTCTTC
CASSLVALAGEQFF
>15|TRBV7-2|TRBJ2-7|NA|NA
TGTGCCAGCAGCTTAGAAGGGGGGAGGCCCTACGAGCAGTACTTC
CASSLEGGRPYEQYF
>15|TRBV4-3|TRBJ1-1|few|NA
TGCGCCAGCAGCCAAGATAGAAGAGGAACCACTGAAGCTTTCTTT
CASSQDRRGTTEAFF
>16|TRBV7-2|TRBJ2-3|NA|NA
TGTGCCAGCAGCTTAGACGGTGTAACGGGAGTTAGTACGCAGTATTTT
CASSLDGVTGVSTQYF
>14|TRBV5-1|TRBJ2-2|NA|NA
TGCGCCAGCAGCACCGGACAGAACACCGGGGAGCTGTTTTTT
CASSTGQNTGELFF
>14|TRBV25-1|TRBJ2-5|NA|NA
TGTGCCAGCAGTGAAAATCCCCACCAAGAGACCCAGTACTTC
CASSENPHQETQYF
>12|TRBV28|TRBJ1-2|NA|NA
TGTGCCAGCGCTCCATCGGGCTATGGCTACACCTTC
CASAPSGYGYTF
>15|TRBV10-3|TRBJ1-2|few|NA
TGTGCCATCAGTGGCGGGAGTGTGGACTTGTATGGCTACACCTTC
CAISGGSVDLYGYTF
>16|TRBV4-1|TRBJ1-2|few|TRBD1
TGCGCCAGCAGCCAAAGCGGGACAGGGCGAAGTTATGGCTACACCTTC
CASSQSGTGRSYGYTF
>14|TRBV12-3/TRBV12-4|TRBJ2-7|NA|NA
TGTGCCAGCAGTGCCCCCGGGGCATCCTACGAGCAGTACTTC
CASSAPGASYEQYF
>17|TRBV7-3|TRBJ2-7|NA|NA
TGTGCCAGCAGCTTAAATCCAGGGGCTCCCCTCTACAATGAGCAGTACTTC
CASSLNPGAPLYNEQYF
>16|TRBV7-6|TRBJ1-1|NA|NA
TGTGCCAGCCAGCGAAGGGAGGGGAGAGGAGACACTGAAGCTTTCTTT
CASQRREGRGDTEAFF
>15|TRBV5-1|TRBJ1-6|few|NA
TGCGCCAGCAGCTTGGGGGGTGACTATAGGTCACCCCTCCACTTT
CASSLGGDYRSPLHF
>14|TRBV19|TRBJ1-1|few|NA
TGTGCCAGTAGCTGGGGCCTTCGGAACACTGAAGCTTTCTTT
CASSWGLRNTEAFF
>14|TRBV12-3/TRBV12-4|TRBJ1-4|few|TRBD1
TGTGCCAGCAGTCCGGGGACAGGGACAGAAAAACTGTTTTTT
CASSPGTGTEKLFF
>15|TRBV12-3/TRBV12-4|TRBJ1-1|NA|NA
TGTGCCAGCAGTTCCGTTGGGCGGGTAAGGACTGAAGCTTTCTTT
CASSSVGRVRTEAFF
>13|TRBV6-6|TRBJ2-5|NA|NA
TGTGCCAGCAGTTACTGGACCTCGGAGACCCAGTACTTC
CASSYWTSETQYF
>16|TRBV10-3|TRBJ2-6|NA|NA
TGTGCCATCAGTGAACCAGGGTTCTCTGGGGCCAACGTCCTGACTTTC
CAISEPGFSGANVLTF
>13|TRBV27|TRBJ2-7|NA|NA
TGTGCCAGCAGTACCATCACTGGGCACGAGCAGTACTTC
CASSTITGHEQYF
>15|TRBV28|TRBJ2-7|once|NA
TGTGCCAGCAGTTTAGAGCCGCGGATGACCTACGAGCAGTACTTC
CASSLEPRMTYEQYF
>16|TRBV5-1|TRBJ2-3|few|TRBD1
TGCGCCAGCAGCGTCCTGACAGGGGCAAGCGCAGATACGCAGTATTTT
CASSVLTGASADTQYF
>13|TRBV9|TRBJ2-7|NA|NA
TGTGCCAGCAGCACAGTAGAGGTTGGCGAGCAGTACTTC
CASSTVEVGEQYF
>18|TRBV15|TRBJ2-2|NA|TRBD2
TGTGCCACCCCGTATAACGGGAGGCCTGTAAATTGGACCGGGGAGCTGTTTTTT
CATPYNGRPVNWTGELFF